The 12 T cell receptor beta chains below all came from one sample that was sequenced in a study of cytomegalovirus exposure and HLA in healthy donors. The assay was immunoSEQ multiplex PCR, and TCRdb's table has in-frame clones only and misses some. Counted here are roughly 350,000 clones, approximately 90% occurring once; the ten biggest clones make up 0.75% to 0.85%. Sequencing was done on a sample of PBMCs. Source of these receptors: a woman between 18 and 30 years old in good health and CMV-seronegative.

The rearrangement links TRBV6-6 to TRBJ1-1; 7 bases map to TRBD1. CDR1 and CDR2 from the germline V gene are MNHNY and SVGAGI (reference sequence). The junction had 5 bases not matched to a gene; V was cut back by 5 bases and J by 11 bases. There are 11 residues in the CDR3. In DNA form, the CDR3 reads TGTGCCAGCAGTCTCAGGGGGGAGGCTTTCTTT. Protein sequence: CASSLRGEAFF.

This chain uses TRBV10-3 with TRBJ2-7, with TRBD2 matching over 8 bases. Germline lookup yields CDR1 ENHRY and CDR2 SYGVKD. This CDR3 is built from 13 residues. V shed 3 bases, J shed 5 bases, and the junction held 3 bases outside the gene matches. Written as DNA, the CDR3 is TGTGCCATCAGTGACGGGGGGGGCCACGAGCAGTACTTC. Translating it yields CAISDGGGHEQYF.

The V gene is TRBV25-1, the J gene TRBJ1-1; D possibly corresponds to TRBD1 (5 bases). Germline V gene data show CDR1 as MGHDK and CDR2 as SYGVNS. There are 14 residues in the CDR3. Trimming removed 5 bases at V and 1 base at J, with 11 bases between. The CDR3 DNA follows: TGTGCCAGCAGTAGTTTCGGGGGGAACACTGAAGCTTTCTTT. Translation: CASSSFGGNTEAFF.

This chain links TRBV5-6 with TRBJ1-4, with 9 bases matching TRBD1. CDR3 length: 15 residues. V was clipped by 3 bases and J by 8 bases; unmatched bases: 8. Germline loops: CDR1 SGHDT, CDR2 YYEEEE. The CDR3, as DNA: TGTGCCAGCAGCTCAAAACAGGGGGCCGAGGAAAAACTGTTTTTT. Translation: CASSSKQGAEEKLFF. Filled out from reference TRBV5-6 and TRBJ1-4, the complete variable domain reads DAGVTQSPTHLIKTRGQQVTLRCSPKSGHDTVSWYQQALGQGPQFIFQYYEEEERQRGNFPDRFSGHQFPNYSSELNVNALLLGDSALYLCASSSKQGAEEKLFFGSGTQLSVL.

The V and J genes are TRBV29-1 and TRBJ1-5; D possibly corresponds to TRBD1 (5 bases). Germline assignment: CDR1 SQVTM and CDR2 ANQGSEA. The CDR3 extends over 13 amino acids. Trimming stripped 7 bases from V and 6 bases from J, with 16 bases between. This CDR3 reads CSAGGQGGQPQHF. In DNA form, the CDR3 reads TGCAGCGCGGGAGGGCAGGGTGGTCAGCCCCAGCATTTT.

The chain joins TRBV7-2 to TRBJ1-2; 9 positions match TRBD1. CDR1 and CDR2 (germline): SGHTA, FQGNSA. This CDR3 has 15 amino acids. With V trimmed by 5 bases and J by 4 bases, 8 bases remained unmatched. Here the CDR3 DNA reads TGTGCCAGCAGCCATCAACAGGGGGCGATCTATGGCTACACCTTC. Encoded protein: CASSHQQGAIYGYTF.

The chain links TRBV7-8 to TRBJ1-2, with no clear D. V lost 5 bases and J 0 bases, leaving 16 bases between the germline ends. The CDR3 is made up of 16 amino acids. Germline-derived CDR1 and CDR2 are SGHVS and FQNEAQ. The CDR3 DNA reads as TGTGCCAGCAGCATAAGTGTTACAGAAGCTAACTATGGCTACACCTTC. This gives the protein CASSISVTEANYGYTF.

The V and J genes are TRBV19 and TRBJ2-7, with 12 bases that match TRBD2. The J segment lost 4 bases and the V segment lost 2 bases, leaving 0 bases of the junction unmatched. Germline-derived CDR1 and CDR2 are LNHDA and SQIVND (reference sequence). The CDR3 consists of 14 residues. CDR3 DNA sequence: TGTGCCAGTAGTATAACTAGCGGGAGGTACGAGCAGTACTTC. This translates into CASSITSGRYEQYF.

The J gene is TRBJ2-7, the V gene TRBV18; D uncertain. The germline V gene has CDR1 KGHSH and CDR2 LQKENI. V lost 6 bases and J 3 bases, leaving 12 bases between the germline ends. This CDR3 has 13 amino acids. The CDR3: CASSQSQVYEQYF. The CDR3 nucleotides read TGTGCCAGCTCCCAAAGCCAGGTCTACGAGCAGTACTTC.

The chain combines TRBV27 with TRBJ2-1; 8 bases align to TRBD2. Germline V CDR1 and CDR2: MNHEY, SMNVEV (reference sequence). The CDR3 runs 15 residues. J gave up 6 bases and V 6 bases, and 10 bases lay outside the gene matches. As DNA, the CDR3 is TGTGCCAGCAGCCCCCAGTGGCTAGCGGGCAATGAGCAGTTCTTC. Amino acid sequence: CASSPQWLAGNEQFF.

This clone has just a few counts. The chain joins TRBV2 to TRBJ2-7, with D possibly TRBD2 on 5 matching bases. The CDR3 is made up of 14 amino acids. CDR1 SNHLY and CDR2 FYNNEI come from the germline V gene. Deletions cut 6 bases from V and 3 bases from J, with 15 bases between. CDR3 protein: CASSPMNGNYEQYF. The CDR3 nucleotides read TGTGCCAGCAGCCCAATGAACGGGAACTACGAGCAGTACTTC.

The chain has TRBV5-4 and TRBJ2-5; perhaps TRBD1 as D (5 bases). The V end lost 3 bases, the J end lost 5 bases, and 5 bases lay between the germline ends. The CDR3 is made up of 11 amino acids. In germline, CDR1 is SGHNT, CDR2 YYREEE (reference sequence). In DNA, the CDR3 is TGTGCCAGCAGCTCAGGGGAGACCCAGTACTTC. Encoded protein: CASSSGETQYF.